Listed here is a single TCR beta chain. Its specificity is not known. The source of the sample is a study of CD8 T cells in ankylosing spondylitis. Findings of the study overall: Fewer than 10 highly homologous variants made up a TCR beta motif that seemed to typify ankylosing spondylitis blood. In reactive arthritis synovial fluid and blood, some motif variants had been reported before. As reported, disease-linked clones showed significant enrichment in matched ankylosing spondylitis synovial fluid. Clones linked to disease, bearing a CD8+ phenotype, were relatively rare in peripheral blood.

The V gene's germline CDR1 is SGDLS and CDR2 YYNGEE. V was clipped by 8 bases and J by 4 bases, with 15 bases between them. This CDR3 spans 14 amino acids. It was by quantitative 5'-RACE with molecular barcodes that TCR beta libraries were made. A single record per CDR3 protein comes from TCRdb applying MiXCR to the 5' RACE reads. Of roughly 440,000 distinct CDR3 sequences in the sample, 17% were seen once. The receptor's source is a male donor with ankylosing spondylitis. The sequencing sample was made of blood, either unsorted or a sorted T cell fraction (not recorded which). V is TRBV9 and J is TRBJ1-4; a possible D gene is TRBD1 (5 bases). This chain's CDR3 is CASTPGGNNEKLFF. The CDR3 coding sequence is TGTGCCAGTACACCGGGGGGGAATAATGAAAAACTGTTTTTT. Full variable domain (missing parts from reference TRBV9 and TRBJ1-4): DSGVTQTPKHLITATGQRVTLRCSPRSGDLSVYWYQQSLDQGLQFLIQYYNGEERAKGNILERFSAQQFPDLHSELNLSSLELGDSALYFCASTPGGNNEKLFFGSGTQLSVL.